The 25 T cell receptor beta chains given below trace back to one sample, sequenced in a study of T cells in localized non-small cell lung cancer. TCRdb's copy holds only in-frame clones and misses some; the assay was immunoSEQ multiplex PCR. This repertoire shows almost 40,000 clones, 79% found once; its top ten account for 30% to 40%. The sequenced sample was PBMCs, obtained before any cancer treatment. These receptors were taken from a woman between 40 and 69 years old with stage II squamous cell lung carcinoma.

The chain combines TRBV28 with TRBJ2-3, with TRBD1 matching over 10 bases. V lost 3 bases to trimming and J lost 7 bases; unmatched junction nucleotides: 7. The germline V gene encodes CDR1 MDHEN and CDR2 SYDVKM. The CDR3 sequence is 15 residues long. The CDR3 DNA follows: TGTGCCAGCAGTTTTGGGACAGGGGCTGAAAATACGCAGTATTTT. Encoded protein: CASSFGTGAENTQYF. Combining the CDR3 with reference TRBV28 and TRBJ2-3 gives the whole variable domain DVKVTQSSRYLVKRTGEKVFLECVQDMDHENMFWYRQDPGLGLRLIYFSYDVKMKEKGDIPEGYSVSREKKERFSLILESASTNQTSMYLCASSFGTGAENTQYFGPGTRLTVL.

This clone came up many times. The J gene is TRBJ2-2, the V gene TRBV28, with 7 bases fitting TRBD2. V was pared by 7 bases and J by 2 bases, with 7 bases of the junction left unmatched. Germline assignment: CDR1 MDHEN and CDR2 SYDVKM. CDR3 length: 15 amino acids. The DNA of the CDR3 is TGTGCCAGCACCCGCGGGGGAATTAACACCGGGGAGCTGTTTTTT. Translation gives CASTRGGINTGELFF.

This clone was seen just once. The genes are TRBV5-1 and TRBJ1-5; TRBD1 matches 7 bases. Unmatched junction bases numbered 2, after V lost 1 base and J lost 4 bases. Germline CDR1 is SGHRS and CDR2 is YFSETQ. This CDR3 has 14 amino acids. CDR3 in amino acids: CASSLTGENQPQHF. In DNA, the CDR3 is TGCGCCAGCAGCTTGACAGGGGAGAATCAGCCCCAGCATTTT.

The CDR3: CASSSVRSGTQYF. The CDR3 nucleotides are TGTGCCAGCAGCTCCGTAAGATCTGGGACCCAGTACTTC. The V gene is TRBV7-2, the J gene TRBJ2-5, with D unclear. The germline V and J ends were trimmed by 4 bases and 7 bases, with 13 bases remaining between them. Germline lookup yields CDR1 SGHTA and CDR2 FQGNSA. The CDR3 spans 13 residues.

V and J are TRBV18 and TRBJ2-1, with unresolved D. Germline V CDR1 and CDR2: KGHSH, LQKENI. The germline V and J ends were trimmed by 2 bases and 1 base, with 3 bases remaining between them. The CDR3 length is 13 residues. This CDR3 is CASSPGSYNEQFF. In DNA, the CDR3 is TGTGCCAGCTCACCAGGATCCTACAATGAGCAGTTCTTC.

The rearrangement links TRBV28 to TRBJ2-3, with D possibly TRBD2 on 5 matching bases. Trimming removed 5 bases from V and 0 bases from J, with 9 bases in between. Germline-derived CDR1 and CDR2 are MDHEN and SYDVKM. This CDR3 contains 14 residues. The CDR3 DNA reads TGTGCCAGCAGTCCCCGCGGGAGCACAGATACGCAGTATTTT. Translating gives CASSPRGSTDTQYF.

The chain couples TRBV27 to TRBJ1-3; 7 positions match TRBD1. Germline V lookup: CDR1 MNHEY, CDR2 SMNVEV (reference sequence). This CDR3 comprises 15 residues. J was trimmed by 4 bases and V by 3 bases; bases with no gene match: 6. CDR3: CASSLDRTEGNTIYF. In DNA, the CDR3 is TGTGCCAGCAGTTTGGACAGGACAGAAGGAAACACCATATATTTT.

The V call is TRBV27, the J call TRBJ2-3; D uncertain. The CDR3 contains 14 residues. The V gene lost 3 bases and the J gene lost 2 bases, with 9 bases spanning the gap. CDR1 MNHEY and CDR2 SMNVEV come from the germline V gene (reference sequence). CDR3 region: CASSFLTYTDTQYF. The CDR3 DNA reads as TGTGCCAGCAGTTTCCTTACTTACACAGATACGCAGTATTTT.

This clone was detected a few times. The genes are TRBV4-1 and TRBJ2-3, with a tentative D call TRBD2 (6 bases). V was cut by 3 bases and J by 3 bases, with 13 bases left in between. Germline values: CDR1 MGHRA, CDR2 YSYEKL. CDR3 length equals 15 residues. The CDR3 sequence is CASSQGTHGTDTQYF. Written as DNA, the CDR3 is TGCGCCAGCAGCCAGGGGACTCATGGGACAGATACGCAGTATTTT.

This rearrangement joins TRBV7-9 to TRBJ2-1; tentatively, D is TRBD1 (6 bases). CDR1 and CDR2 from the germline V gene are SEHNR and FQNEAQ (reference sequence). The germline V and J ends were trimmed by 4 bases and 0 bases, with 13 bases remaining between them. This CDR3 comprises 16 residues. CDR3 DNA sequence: TGTGCCAGCAGCTGGTCAGGGGCAAGCTCCTACAATGAGCAGTTCTTC. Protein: CASSWSGASSYNEQFF. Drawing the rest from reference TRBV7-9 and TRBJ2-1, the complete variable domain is DTGVSQNPRHKITKRGQNVTFRCDPISEHNRLYWYRQTLGQGPEFLTYFQNEAQLEKSRLLSDRFSAERPKGSFSTLEIQRTEQGDSAMYLCASSWSGASSYNEQFFGPGTRLTVL.

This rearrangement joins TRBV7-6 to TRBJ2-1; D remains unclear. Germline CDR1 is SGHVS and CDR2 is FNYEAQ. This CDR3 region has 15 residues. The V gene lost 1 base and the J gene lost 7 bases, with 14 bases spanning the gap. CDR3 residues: CASSLGSSSRNEQFF. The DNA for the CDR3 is TGTGCCAGCAGCTTAGGTAGTTCTTCTAGGAATGAGCAGTTCTTC.

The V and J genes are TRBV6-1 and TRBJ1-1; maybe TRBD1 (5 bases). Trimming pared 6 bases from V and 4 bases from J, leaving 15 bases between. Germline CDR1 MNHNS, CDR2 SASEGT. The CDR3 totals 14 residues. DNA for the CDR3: TGTGCCAGCAGGGCGACAGATTCGGGCACTGAAGCTTTCTTT. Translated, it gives CASRATDSGTEAFF.

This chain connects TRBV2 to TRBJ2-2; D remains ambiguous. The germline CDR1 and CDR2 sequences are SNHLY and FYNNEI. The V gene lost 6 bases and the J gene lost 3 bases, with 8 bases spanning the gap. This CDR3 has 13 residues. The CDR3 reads CASRFQDTGELFF. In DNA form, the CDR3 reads TGTGCCAGCAGATTCCAGGACACCGGGGAGCTGTTTTTT.

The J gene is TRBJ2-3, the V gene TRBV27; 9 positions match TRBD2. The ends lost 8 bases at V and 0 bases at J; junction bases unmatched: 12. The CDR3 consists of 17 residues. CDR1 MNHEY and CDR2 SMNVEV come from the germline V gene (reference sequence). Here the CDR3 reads CASGRTSAFSSTDTQYF. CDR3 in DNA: TGTGCCAGCGGCCGGACTAGCGCATTTTCTAGCACAGATACGCAGTATTTT.

For the CDR3, the DNA is TGTGCCAGCAGTGAAGGGACTCGCCAAGAGACCCAGTACTTC. Its protein product is CASSEGTRQETQYF. This rearrangement joins TRBV2 to TRBJ2-5, with D possibly being TRBD2 (5 bases). The CDR3 contains 14 residues. Germline V lookup: CDR1 SNHLY, CDR2 FYNNEI. V lost 1 base and J 1 base, leaving 7 bases between the germline ends.

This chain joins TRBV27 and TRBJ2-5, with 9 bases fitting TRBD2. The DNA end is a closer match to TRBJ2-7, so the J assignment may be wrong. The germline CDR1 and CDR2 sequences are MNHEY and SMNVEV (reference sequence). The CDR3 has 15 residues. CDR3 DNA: TGTGCCAGCAGTTTTACCCCTAGCGGGACCCACGAGCAGTACTTC. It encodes CASSFTPSGTHEQYF.

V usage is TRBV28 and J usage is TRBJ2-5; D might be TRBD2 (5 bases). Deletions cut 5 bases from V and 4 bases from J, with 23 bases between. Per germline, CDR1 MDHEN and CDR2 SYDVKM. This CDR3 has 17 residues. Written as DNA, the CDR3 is TGTGCCAGCAGTCCAATCCGCAGCACCGTACGGGGAGAGACCCAGTACTTC. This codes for CASSPIRSTVRGETQYF.

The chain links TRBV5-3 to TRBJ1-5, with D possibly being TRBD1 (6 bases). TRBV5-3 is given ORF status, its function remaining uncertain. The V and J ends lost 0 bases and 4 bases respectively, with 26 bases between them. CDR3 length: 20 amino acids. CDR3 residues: CARSLGDRPPRDRKNQPQHF. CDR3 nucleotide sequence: TGTGCCAGAAGCTTGGGAGACAGGCCCCCACGAGACAGGAAGAATCAGCCCCAGCATTTT.

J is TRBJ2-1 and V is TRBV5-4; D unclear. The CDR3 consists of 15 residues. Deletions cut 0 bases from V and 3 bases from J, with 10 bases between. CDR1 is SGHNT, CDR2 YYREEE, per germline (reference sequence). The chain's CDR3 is CASSLARQNYNEQFF. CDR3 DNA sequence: TGTGCCAGCAGCTTGGCCCGGCAGAACTACAATGAGCAGTTCTTC.

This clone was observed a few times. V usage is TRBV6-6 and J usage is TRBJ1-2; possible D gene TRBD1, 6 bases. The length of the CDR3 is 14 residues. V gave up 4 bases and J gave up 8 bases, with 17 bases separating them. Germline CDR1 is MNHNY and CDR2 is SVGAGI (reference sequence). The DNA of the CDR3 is TGTGCCAGCAGTTCGTCGGACAGTCTCGGGGGCTACACCTTC. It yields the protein CASSSSDSLGGYTF.

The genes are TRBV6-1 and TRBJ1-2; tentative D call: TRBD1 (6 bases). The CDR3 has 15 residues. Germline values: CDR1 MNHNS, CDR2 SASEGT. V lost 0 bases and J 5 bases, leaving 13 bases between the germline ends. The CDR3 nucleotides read TGTGCCAGCAGTGAAGCGGGGGCGGTCGGGTATGGCTACACCTTC. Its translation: CASSEAGAVGYGYTF.

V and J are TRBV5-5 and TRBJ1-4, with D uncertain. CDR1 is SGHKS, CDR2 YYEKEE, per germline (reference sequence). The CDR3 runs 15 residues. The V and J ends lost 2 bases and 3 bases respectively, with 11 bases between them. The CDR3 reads CASSFSPGANEKLFF. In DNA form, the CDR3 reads TGTGCCAGCAGCTTTAGCCCGGGAGCTAATGAAAAACTGTTTTTT.

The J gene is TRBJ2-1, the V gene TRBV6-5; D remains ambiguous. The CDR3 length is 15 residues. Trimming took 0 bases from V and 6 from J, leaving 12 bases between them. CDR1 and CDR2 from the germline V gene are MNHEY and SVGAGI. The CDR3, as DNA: TGTGCCAGCAGTTACTCGATCCGGAAATCCAATGAGCAGTTCTTC. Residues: CASSYSIRKSNEQFF.

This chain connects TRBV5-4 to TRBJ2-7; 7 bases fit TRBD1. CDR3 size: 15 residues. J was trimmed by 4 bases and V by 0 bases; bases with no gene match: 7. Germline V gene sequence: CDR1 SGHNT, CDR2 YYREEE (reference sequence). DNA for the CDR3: TGTGCCAGCAGCTTGGACACCGGGACAGCTTACGAGCAGTACTTC. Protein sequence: CASSLDTGTAYEQYF.

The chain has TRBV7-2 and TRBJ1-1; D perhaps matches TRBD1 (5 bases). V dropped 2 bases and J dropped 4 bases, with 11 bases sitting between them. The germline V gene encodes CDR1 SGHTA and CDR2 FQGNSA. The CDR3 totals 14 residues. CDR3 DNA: TGTGCCAGCAGCTTACAGGGTTCTAGCACTGAAGCTTTCTTT. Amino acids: CASSLQGSSTEAFF.